This paragraph covers one TCR beta chain sequence. Its antigen is unknown. CDR1 is LNHDA and CDR2 is SQIVND in the germline V gene (reference sequence). This CDR3 spans 13 amino acids. Trimming took off 3 bases at V and 3 bases at J, with 8 bases between the two ends. The assay was immunoSEQ multiplex PCR, and TCRdb's table has in-frame clones only and misses some. The profile shows approximately 67,000 clones, approximately 82% of them singletons. These data originate in a study of a mutant IDH1 vaccine in newly diagnosed glioma. Study-level background: The treated population exhibited a male proportion of approximately 62%, a female proportion of around 38%, and a mean age of 40.4 years. Standard pretreatment was either radiotherapy, temozolomide, or, for most, radiochemotherapy with temozolomide.

Study-level points and caveats: Among top peripheral T cell clonotypes, changes seemed unrelated to pseudoprogression.

Time point here: baseline, week 1 (first vaccination visit). Regarding treatment: pre-vaccination baseline after standard-of-care therapy. Astrocytomas found in donors were new, WHO grade 3 or 4, IDH1-mutant and ATRX-lost. Sequencing was performed on peripheral blood mononuclear cells (PBMCs), taken from a glioma patient treated with radiotherapy, temozolomide or both. The source of this sequence is a woman younger than 35 with glioma. Some clones in this sample may be carry-over from other donors' samples. V and J are TRBV19 and TRBJ1-2; a possible D gene is TRBD1 (5 bases). The DNA for the CDR3 is TGTGCCAGTAGTATCCAGGGTCACTATGGCTACACCTTC. Its translation: CASSIQGHYGYTF.